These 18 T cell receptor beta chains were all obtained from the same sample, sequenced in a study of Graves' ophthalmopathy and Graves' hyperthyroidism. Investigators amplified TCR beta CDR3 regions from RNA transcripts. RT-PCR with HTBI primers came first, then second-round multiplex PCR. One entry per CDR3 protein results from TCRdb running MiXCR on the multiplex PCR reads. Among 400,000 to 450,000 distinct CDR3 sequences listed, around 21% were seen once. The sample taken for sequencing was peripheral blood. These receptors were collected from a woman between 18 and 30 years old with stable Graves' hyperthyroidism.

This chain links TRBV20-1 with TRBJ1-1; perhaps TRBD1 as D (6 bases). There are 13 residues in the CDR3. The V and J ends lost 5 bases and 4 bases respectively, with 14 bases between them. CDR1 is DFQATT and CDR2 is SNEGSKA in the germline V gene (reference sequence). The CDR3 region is CSALGRGGTEAFF. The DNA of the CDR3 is TGCAGTGCTCTGGGCAGGGGAGGCACTGAAGCTTTCTTT.

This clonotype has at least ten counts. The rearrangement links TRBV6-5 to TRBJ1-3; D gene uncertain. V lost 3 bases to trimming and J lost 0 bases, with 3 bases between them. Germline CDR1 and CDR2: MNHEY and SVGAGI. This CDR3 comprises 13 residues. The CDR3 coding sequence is TGTGCCAGCAGTTATTCCTCTGGAAACACCATATATTTT. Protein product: CASSYSSGNTIYF.

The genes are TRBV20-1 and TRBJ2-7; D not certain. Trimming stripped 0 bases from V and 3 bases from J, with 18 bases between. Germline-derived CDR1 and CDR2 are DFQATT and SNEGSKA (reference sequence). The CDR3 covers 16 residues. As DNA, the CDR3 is TGCAGTGCTAGAGATTCCGAATTAGTACAGCACTACGAGCAGTACTTC. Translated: CSARDSELVQHYEQYF.

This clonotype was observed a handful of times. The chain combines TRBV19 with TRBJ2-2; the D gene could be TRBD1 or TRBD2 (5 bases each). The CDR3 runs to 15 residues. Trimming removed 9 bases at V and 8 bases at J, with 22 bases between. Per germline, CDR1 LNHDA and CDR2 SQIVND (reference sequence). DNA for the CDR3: TGTGCCAGCAGTTCCGGGACCGCCCGGCGGGGGGAGCTGTTTTTT. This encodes CASSSGTARRGELFF.

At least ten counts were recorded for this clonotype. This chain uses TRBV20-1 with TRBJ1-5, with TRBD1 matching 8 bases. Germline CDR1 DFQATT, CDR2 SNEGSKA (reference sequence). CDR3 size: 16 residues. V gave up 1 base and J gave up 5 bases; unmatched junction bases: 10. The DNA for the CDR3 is TGCAGTGCTAGAGGCCCGGACAGGGCGAGTTATCAGCCCCAGCATTTT. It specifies CSARGPDRASYQPQHF.

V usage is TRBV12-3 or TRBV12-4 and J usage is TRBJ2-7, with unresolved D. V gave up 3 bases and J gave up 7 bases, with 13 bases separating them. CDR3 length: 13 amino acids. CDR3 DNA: TGTGCCAGCAGTTTCGGTGGACGGAAGGAGCAGTACTTC. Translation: CASSFGGRKEQYF.

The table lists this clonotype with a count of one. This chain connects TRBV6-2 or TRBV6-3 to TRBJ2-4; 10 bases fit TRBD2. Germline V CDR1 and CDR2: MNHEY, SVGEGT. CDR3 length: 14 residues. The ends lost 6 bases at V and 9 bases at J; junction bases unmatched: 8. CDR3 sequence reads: CASRPSGSFGIQYF. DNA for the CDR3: TGTGCCAGCAGGCCTAGCGGGAGTTTTGGCATTCAGTACTTC.

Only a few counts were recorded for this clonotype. The CDR3: CASTRTLDRVQGYTF. The CDR3 nucleotides are TGTGCCAGCACCAGGACTTTAGACAGGGTCCAAGGCTACACCTTC. The gene calls are TRBV6-1 and TRBJ1-2; 7 positions match TRBD1. CDR1 and CDR2 (germline): MNHNS, SASEGT. The CDR3 is made up of 15 amino acids. The junction had 16 bases not matched to a gene; V was cut back by 7 bases and J by 8 bases.

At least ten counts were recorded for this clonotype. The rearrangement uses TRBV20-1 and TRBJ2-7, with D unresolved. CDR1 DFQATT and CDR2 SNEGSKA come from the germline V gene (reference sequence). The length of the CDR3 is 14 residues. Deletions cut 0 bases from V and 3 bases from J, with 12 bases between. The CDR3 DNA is TGCAGTGCTAGAGATCTCGGGCAGTTCTACGAGCAGTACTTC. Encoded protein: CSARDLGQFYEQYF.

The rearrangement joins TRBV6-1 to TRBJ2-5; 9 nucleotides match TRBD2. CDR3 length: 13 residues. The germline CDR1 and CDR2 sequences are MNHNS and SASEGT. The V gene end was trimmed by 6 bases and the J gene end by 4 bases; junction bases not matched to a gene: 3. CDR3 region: CASRGGGVETQYF. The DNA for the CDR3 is TGTGCCAGCAGAGGCGGGGGGGTAGAGACCCAGTACTTC.

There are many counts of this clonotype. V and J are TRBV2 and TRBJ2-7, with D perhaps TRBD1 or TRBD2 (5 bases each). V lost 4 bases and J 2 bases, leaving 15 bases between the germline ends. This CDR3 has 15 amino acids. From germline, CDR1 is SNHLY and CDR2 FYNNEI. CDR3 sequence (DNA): TGTGCCAGCAGTGGTTGGGGACCGGGACCCTACGAGCAGTACTTC. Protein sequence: CASSGWGPGPYEQYF.

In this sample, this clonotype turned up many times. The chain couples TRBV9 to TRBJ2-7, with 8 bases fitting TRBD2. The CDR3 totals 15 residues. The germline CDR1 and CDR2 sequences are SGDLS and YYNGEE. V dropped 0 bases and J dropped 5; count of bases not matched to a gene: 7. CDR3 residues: CASSVGSGTRDEQYF. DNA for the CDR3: TGTGCCAGCAGCGTAGGTTCCGGGACTAGGGACGAGCAGTACTTC.

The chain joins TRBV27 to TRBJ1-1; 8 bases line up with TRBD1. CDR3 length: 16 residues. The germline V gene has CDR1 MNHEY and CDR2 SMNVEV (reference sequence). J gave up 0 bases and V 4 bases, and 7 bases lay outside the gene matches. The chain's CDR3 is CASSSWDRWMNTEAFF. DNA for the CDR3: TGTGCCAGCAGTTCATGGGACAGGTGGATGAACACTGAAGCTTTCTTT.

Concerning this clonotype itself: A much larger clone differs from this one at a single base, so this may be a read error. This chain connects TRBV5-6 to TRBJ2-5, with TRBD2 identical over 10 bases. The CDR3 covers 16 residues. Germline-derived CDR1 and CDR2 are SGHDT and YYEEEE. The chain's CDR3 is CASSLLAGGLQETKYF. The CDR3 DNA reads TGTGCCAGCAGCTTGTTAGCGGGAGGCCTGCAAGAGACCAAGTACTTC. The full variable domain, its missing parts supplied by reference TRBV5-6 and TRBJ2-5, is DAGVTQSPTHLIKTRGQQVTLRCSPKSGHDTVSWYQQALGQGPQFIFQYYEEEERQRGNFPDRFSGHQFPNYSSELNVNALLLGDSALYLCASSLLAGGLQETKYFGPGTRLLVL.

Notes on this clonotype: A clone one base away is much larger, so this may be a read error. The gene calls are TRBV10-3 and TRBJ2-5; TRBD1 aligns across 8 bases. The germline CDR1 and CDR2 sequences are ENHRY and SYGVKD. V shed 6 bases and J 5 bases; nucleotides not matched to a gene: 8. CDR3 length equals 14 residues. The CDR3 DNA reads TGTGCCATCAGAGGGGGCAGGGGGCGTGAGACCCAGTACTTC. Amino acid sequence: CAIRGGRGRETQYF.

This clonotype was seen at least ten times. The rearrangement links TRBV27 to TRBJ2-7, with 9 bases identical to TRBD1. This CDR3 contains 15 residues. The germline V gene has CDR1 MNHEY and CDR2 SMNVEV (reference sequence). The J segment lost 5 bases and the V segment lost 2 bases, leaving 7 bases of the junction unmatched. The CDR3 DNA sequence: TGTGCCAGCAGTTTAACGGGACAGGGTGGCCACGAGCAGTACTTC. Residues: CASSLTGQGGHEQYF.

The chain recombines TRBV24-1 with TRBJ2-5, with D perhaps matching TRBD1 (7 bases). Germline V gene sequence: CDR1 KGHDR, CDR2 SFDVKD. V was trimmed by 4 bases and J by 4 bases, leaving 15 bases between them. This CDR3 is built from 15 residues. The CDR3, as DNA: TGTGCCACCAGTGACCACCGACAGGGAGGAGAGACCCAGTACTTC. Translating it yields CATSDHRQGGETQYF.

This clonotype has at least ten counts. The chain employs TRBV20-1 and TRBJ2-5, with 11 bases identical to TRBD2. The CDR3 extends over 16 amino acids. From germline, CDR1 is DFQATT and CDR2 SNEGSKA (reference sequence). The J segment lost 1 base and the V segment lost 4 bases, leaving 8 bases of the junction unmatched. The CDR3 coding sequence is TGCAGTGCTAATGGTTTAGCGGGAGGGCCCCAAGAGACCCAGTACTTC. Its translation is CSANGLAGGPQETQYF.